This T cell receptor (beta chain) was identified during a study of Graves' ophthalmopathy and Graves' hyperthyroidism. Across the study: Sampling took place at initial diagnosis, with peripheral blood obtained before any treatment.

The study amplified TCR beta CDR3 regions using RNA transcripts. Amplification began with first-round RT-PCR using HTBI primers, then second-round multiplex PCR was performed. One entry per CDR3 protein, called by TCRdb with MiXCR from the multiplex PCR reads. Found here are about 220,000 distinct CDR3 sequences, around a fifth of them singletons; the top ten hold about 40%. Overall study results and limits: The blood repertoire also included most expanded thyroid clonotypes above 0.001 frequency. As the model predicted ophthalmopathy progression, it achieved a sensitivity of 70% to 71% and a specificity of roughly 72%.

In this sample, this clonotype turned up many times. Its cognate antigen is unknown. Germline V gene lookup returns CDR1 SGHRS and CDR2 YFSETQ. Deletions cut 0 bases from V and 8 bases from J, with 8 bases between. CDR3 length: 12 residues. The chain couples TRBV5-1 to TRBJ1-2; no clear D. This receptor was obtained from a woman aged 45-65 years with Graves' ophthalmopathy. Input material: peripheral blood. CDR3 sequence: CASSLETGGYTF. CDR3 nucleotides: TGCGCCAGCAGCTTGGAGACGGGGGGCTACACCTTC.